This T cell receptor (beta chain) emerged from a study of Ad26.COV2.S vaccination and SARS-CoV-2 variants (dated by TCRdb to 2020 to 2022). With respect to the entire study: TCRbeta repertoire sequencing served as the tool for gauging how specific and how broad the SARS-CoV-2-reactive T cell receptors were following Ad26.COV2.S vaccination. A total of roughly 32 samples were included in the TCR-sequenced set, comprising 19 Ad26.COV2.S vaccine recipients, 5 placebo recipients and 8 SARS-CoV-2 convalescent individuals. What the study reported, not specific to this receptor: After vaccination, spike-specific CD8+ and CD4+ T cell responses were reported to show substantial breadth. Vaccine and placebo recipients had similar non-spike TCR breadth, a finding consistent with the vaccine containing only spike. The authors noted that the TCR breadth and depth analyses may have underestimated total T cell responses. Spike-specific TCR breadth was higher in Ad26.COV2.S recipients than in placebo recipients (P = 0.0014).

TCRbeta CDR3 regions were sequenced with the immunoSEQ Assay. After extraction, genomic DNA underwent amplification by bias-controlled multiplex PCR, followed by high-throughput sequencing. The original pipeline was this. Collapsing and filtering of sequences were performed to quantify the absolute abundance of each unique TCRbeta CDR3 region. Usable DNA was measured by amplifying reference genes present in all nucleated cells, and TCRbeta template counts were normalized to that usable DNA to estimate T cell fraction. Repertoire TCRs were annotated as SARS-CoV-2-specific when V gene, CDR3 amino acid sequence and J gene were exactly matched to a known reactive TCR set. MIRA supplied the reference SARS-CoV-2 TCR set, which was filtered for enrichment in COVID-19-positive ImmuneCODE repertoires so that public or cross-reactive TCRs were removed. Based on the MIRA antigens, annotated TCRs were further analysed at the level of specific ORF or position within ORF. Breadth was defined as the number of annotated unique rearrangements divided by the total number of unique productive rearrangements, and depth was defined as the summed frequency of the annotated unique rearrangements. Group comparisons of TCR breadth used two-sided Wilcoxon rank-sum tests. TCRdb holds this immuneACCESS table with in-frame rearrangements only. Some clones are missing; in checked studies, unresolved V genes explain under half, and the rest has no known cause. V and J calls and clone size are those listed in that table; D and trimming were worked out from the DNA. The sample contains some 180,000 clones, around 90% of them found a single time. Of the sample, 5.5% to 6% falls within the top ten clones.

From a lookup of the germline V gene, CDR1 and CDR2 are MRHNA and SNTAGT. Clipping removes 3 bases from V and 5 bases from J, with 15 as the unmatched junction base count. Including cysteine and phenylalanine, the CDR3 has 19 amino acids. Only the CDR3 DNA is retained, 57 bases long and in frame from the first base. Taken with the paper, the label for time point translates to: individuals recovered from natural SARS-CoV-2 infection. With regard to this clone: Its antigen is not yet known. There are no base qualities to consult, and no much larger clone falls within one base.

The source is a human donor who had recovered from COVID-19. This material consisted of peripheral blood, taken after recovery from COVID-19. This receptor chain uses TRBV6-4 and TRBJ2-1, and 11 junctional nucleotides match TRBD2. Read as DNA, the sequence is TGTGCCAGCAGTGAGTTACTAGCGGGAGTTTTTTTGGTGAACAATGAGCAGTTCTTC. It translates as CASSELLAGVFLVNNEQFF.